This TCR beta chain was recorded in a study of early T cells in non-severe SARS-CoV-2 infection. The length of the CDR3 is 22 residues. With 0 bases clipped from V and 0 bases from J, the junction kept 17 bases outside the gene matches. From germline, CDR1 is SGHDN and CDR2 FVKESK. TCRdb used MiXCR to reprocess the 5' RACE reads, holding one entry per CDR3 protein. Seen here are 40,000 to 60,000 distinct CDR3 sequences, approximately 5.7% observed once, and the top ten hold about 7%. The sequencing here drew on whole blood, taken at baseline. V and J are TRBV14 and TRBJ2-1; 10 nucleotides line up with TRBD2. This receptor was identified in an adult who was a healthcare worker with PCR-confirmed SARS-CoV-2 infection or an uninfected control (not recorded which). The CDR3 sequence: CASSQDGVLAGEAVSSYNEQFF. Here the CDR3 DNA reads TGTGCCAGCAGCCAAGATGGCGTCCTAGCGGGAGAGGCAGTCAGCTCCTACAATGAGCAGTTCTTC.